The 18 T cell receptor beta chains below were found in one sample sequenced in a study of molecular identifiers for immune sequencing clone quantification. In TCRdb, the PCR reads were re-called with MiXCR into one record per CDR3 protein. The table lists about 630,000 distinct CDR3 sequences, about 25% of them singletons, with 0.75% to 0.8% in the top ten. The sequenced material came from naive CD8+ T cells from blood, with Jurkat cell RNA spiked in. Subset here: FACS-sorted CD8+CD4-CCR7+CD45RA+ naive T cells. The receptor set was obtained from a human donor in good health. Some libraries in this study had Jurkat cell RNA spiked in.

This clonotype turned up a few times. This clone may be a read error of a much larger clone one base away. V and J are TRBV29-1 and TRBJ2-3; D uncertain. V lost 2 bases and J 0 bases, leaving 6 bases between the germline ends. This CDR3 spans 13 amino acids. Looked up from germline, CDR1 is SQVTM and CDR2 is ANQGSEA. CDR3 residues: CSVEWVSTDTQYF. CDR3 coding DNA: TGCAGCGTTGAATGGGTAAGCACAGATACGCAGTATTTT.

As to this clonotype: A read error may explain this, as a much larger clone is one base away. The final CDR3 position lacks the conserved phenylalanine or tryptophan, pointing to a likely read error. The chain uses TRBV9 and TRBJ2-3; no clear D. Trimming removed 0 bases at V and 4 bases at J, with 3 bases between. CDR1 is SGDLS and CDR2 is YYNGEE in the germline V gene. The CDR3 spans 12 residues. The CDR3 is CASSVDSDTQYL. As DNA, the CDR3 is TGTGCCAGCAGCGTAGACTCAGATACGCAGTATCTT.

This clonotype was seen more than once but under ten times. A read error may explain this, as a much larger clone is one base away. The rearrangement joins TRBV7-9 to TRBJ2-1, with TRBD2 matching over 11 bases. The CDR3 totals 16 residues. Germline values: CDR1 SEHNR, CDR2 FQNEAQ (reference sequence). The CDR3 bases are TGTGCCAGCAGCCCGAAGACTAGCGGGACATACAATGAGCAGCTCTTC. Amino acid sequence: CASSPKTSGTYNEQLF.

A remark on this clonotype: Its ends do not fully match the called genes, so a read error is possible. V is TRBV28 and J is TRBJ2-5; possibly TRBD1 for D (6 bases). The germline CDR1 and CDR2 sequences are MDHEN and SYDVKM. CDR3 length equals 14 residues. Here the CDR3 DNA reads TGTGCCAGCAGTACCTACAGGGCTTCAGAGCCCCAGTACTTC. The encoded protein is CASSTYRASEPQYF.

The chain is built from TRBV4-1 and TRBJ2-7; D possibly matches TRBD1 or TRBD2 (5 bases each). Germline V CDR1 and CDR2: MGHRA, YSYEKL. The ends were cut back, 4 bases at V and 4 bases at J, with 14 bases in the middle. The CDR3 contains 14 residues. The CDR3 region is CASSPRDGEYEQYF. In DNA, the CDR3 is TGCGCCAGCAGCCCCCGGGACGGAGAATACGAGCAGTACTTC.

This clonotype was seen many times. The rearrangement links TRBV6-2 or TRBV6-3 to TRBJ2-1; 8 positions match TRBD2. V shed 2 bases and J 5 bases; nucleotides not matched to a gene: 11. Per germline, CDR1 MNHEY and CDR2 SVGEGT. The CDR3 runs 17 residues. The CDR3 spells CASSYRAREDVDNEQFF. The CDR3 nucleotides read TGTGCCAGCAGTTACAGGGCGCGGGAGGACGTCGACAATGAGCAGTTCTTC.

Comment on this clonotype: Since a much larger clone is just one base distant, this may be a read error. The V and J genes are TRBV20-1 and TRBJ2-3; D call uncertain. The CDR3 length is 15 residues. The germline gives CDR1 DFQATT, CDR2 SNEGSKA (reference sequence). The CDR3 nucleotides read TGCAGTGCTCACCCCCCTTACTCGCCCACAGATACGCAGGATTTT. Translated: CSAHPPYSPTDTQDF.

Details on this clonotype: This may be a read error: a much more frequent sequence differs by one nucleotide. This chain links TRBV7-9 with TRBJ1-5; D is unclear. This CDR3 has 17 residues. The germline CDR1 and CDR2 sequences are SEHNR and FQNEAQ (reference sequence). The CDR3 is CASSLDLGSGANRPQHF. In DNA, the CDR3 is TGTGCCAGCAGCTTAGATCTGGGGTCGGGTGCCAATCGGCCCCAGCATTTT.

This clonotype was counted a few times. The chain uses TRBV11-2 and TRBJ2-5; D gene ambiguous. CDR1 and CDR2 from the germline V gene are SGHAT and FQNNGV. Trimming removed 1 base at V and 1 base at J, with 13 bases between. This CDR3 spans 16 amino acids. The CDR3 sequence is CASSLGFPGSQETQYF. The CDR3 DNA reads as TGTGCCAGCAGCTTAGGTTTTCCGGGCAGCCAAGAGACCCAGTACTTC.

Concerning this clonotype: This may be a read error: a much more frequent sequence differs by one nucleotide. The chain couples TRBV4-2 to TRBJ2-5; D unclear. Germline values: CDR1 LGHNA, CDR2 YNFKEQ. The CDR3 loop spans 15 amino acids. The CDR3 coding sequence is TGTGCCAGCAGCCAAGACATTTGGGGTCAAGAGGCCCAGTACTTC. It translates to CASSQDIWGQEAQYF.

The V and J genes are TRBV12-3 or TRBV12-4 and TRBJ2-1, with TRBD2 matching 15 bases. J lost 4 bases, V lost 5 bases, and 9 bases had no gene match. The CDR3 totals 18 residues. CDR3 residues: CASSPGLAGGNVYNEQFF. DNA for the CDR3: TGTGCCAGCAGTCCGGGACTAGCGGGGGGAAACGTATACAATGAGCAGTTCTTC.

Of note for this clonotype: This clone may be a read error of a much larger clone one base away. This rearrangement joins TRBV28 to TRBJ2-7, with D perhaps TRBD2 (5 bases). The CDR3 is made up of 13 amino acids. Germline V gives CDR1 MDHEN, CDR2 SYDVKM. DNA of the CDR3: TGTGCCAGTAACGAGCGGAGCTCCTGCGAGCAGTACTTC. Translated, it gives CASNERSSCEQYF.

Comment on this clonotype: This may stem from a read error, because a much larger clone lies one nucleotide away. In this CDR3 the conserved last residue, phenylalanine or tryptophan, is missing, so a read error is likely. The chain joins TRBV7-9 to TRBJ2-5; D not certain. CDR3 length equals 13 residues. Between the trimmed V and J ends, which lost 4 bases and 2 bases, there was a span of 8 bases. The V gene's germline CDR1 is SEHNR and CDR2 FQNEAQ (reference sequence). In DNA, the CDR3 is TGTGCCAGCAGCTACGGATGGCAAGAGACCCAGTACCTC. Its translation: CASSYGWQETQYL.

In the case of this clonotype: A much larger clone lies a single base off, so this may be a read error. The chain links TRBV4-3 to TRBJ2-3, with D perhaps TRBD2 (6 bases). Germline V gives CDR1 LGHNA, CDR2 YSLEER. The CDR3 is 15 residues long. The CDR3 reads CASNQDGGVTDTQYF. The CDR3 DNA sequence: TGCGCCAGCAACCAAGATGGAGGGGTCACAGATACGCAGTATTTT.

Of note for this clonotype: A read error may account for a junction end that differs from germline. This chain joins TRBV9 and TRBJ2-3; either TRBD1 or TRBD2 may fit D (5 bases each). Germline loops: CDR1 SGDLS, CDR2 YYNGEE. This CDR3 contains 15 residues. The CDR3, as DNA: TGTGCCAGCAGCTTGTGGGGGAGTAGCACAAATACGCAGTATTTT. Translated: CASSLWGSSTNTQYF.

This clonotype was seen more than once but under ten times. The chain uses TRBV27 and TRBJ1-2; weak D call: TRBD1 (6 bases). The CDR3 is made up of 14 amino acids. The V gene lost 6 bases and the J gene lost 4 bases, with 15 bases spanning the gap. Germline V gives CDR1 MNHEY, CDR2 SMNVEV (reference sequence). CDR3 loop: CASSTQGQLYGYTF. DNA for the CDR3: TGTGCCAGCAGCACTCAAGGACAGCTCTATGGCTACACCTTC.

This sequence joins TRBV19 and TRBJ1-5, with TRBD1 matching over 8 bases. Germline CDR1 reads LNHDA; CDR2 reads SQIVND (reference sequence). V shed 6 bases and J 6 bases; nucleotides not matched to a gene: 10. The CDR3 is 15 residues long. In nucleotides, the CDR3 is TGTGCCAGTAGAACCGGGAGCAGGGGGCGTCAGCCCCAGCATTTT. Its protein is CASRTGSRGRQPQHF.

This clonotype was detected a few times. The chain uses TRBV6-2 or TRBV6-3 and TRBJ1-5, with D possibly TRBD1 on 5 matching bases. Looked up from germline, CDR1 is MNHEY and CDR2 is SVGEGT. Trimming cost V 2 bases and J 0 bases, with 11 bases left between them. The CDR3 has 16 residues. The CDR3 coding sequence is TGTGCCAGCAGTTACGACGGGGGGTTTAGCAATCAGCCCCAGCATTTT. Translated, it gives CASSYDGGFSNQPQHF.